A selection of T cell receptor beta chains follows, all from one sample in a study of blood T cell repertoires in COVID-19. Sequencing used immunoSEQ multiplex PCR; TCRdb keeps in-frame clones, though not all of them. The repertoire holds about 170,000 clones, with roughly 90% as singletons. Specimen: PBMCs or T cells enriched from blood (not recorded which). These receptors originate from a woman younger than 30 who had recovered from COVID-19. The CDR3 runs from the conserved cysteine through the conserved F or W. Each record gives: V gene, clone size, D gene, J gene, CDR3 DNA, CDR3 protein. The D gene is left open where the match is weak. Part of the rows lack a size; the others show once, few, many or a class for expanded clones.

>TRBV28|.|TRBD2|TRBJ2-2
TGTGCCAGCAGTTTTTCGGGAGGGAACACCGGGGAGCTGTTTTTT
CASSFSGGNTGELFF
>TRBV11-2|.|TRBD2|TRBJ2-3
TGTGCCAGCAGCCCGCGACTAGCGGGAGGGCCCGCAGATACGCAGTATTTT
CASSPRLAGGPADTQYF
>TRBV4-1|.|TRBD2|TRBJ2-3
TGCGCCAGCAGCCCCTCGACTAGCGGGATCATCACAGATACGCAGTATTTT
CASSPSTSGIITDTQYF
>TRBV2|.|TRBD1|TRBJ2-1
TGTGCCAGCAGTTGGGACAGGGGAGAGCAGTTCTTC
CASSWDRGEQFF
>TRBV7-9|.|TRBD1|TRBJ2-6
TGTGCCAGCAGCTTTCCCGGGACAGGGACGGGGGCCAACGTCCTGACTTTC
CASSFPGTGTGANVLTF
>TRBV14|.|.|TRBJ2-2
TGTGCCAGCAGCCCCTCAGCCCTAGGCACCGGGGAGCTGTTTTTT
CASSPSALGTGELFF
>TRBV6-5|few|.|TRBJ2-7
TGTGCCAGCAGTCCCAACGGGTTTCCCTACGAGCAGTACTTC
CASSPNGFPYEQYF
>TRBV5-1|once|.|TRBJ1-2
TGCGCCAGCAGCTTGGCCGGACAGCTCTATGGCTACACCTTC
CASSLAGQLYGYTF
>TRBV27|.|.|TRBJ2-7
TGTGCCAGCAGTTTCGGAGGAGGGTTAGACGAGCAGTACTTC
CASSFGGGLDEQYF
>TRBV28|.|.|TRBJ2-3
TGTGCCAGCAGTCCCCCCCGTGGCAGGGGCGCAGATACGCAGTATTTT
CASSPPRGRGADTQYF
>TRBV6-5|.|TRBD1|TRBJ2-5
TGTGCCAGCAGTACACAAACAGGGGGTCAAGAGACCCAGTACTTC
CASSTQTGGQETQYF
>TRBV6-1|.|.|TRBJ1-2
TGTGCCAGCAGTGAACAGGCCGCTGGTAGCTATGGCTACACCTTC
CASSEQAAGSYGYTF
>TRBV4-3|.|.|TRBJ2-1
TGCGCCAGCAGCCAGCAGGGAAAGTACAATGAGCAGTTCTTC
CASSQQGKYNEQFF
>TRBV21-1|.|.|TRBJ2-7
TGTGCCAGCAGCAACCATGGGCACCGAAACTTC
CASSNHGHRNF
>TRBV5-4|.|.|TRBJ2-3
TGTGCCAGCAGCCTCACAGATACGCAGTATTTT
CASSLTDTQYF
>TRBV2|.|.|TRBJ2-7
TGTGCCAGCAGTGATGTGACAGACCCCTCCTACGAGCAGTACTTC
CASSDVTDPSYEQYF
>TRBV11-3|.|TRBD2|TRBJ2-5
TGTGCCAGCAGCTTAGAAACTAGCGGGAGGCCAGAGACCCAGTACTTC
CASSLETSGRPETQYF
>TRBV10-2|.|.|TRBJ1-3
TGCGCCAGCAGTGCGGGATTCTCTGGAAACACCATATATTTT
CASSAGFSGNTIYF
>TRBV5-1|.|TRBD2|TRBJ2-7
TGCGCCAGCAGCCCCACCGCGGGAGGCTTGTCCTACGAGCAGTACTTC
CASSPTAGGLSYEQYF
>TRBV7-3|.|TRBD2|TRBJ2-3
TGTGCCAGCAGCTTACTAGCGGGCGTCACAGATACGCAGTATTTT
CASSLLAGVTDTQYF
>TRBV3-1/TRBV3-2|.|.|TRBJ2-7
TGTGCCAGCAGCCAAGCGGCAGGGCCTCTCTCCGAGCAGTACTTC
CASSQAAGPLSEQYF
>TRBV24-1|.|.|TRBJ2-1
TGTGCCACCAGTGATTCCCGTACAGCATACAATGAGCAGTTCTTC
CATSDSRTAYNEQFF
>TRBV11-3|few|TRBD1|TRBJ2-7
TGTGCCAGCAGCCCCGGACAGGGGGCGTACGAGCAGTACTTC
CASSPGQGAYEQYF
>TRBV5-5|once|TRBD1|TRBJ1-5
TGTGCCAGCAGCTCGAGGACAGGGCACAATCAGCCCCAGCATTTT
CASSSRTGHNQPQHF
>TRBV23-1|.|.|TRBJ1-1
TGCGCCAGCAGTCATCACAGGAACACTGAAGCTTTCTTT
CASSHHRNTEAFF
>TRBV4-1|.|TRBD2|TRBJ2-7
TGCGCCAGCAGCCAAGACCCCGCGGGAGGTGCTCCGGGGCAGTACTTC
CASSQDPAGGAPGQYF
>TRBV9|once|.|TRBJ2-2
TGTGCCAGCAGCGAGTGGTCCCGGGACAACCGGTACACCGGGGAGCTGTTTTTT
CASSEWSRDNRYTGELFF
>TRBV7-2|once|TRBD2|TRBJ2-1
TGTGCCAGCAGCTTAGTGGCTAGCGGGACGTTCTACAATGAGCAGTTCTTC
CASSLVASGTFYNEQFF
>TRBV6-2/TRBV6-3|.|.|TRBJ2-7
TGTGCCAGCAGTTACTCGGAGCCGGCGTACGAGCAGTACTTC
CASSYSEPAYEQYF
>TRBV28|.|.|TRBJ2-1
TGTGCCAGCAATAGGAGGGAGGGGGATGAGCAGTTCTTC
CASNRREGDEQFF
>TRBV6-5|.|.|TRBJ1-2
TGTGCCTCAGCCTCCGGTCCGGCCAGGATCGGTGGCTACACCTTC
CASASGPARIGGYTF
>TRBV7-8|.|TRBD1|TRBJ1-4
TGTGCCAGCAGCTTAGCGCAGGGGGGACGTGAAAAACTGTTTTTT
CASSLAQGGREKLFF
>TRBV7-7|.|TRBD2|TRBJ2-3
TGTGCTAGCAGCTTAAATGAGGAGGCGGGAGATACGCAATATTTT
CASSLNEEAGDTQYF
>TRBV7-2|.|TRBD1|TRBJ1-5
TGTGCCAGCAGCTTCCGACAGGGGGTTCAGCCCCAGCATTTT
CASSFRQGVQPQHF
>TRBV28|.|.|TRBJ1-1
TGTGCCAGCAGCTCCGTGGTTACGGGGACTGAAGCTTTCTTT
CASSSVVTGTEAFF
>TRBV27|.|TRBD2|TRBJ2-7
TGTGCCAGCACTAGTGGCGGGGGAGAGCAGTACTTC
CASTSGGGEQYF
>TRBV11-1|.|.|TRBJ2-4
TGTGCCAGCAGCTCCCTTATAGCCAAAAACATTCAGTACTTC
CASSSLIAKNIQYF
>TRBV15|.|.|TRBJ1-6
TGTGCCACCAGCAGGGGCTCGGTTTCGTACTATAATTCACCCCTCCACTTT
CATSRGSVSYYNSPLHF
>TRBV12-1|.|.|TRBJ2-1
TGTGCCAGCAGCGCGTTTCTAGCGGGAGGGCCCTACAATGAGCAGTTCTTC
CASSAFLAGGPYNEQFF
>TRBV27|.|TRBD2|TRBJ2-5
TGTGCCAGCAGTCCCCTAGCGGGAGGGGGAGAGACCCAGTACTTC
CASSPLAGGGETQYF
>TRBV18|once|TRBD1|TRBJ1-1
TGTGCCAGCTCCCGGGACAGTGAAGCTTTCTTT
CASSRDSEAFF
>TRBV27|.|TRBD1|TRBJ1-1
TGTGCCAGCGGTCCGACAGGGGGGAACACTGAAGCTTTCTTT
CASGPTGGNTEAFF
>TRBV28|.|.|TRBJ1-5
TGTGCCAGCAGTTTTTCCGGGTTTACTCAGCCCCAGCATTTT
CASSFSGFTQPQHF
>TRBV5-1|.|.|TRBJ2-2
TGCGTCAGCAGCTTGTATTCGTTAGGAGGCAGGGGATACACCGGGGAGCTGTTTTTT
CVSSLYSLGGRGYTGELFF
>TRBV5-1|.|TRBD2|TRBJ2-1
TGCGCCAGCAGGACCCTCGGGACTAGTTACAATGAGCAGTTCTTC
CASRTLGTSYNEQFF
>TRBV4-1|.|TRBD2|TRBJ2-1
TGCGCCAGCAGCCCCCGACAGGGACGAACGGCTAGCGGGGGATCCTACAATGAGCAGTTCTTC
CASSPRQGRTASGGSYNEQFF
>TRBV5-6|once|TRBD2|TRBJ2-2
TGTGCCAGCAGCTCGGGACTAGTCTCGGGTGGGGAGCTGTTTTTT
CASSSGLVSGGELFF
>TRBV7-3|.|.|TRBJ2-3
TGTGCCAGCAGCTTAATGGGTTCGGGAACAGATACGCAGTATTTT
CASSLMGSGTDTQYF
>TRBV28|.|TRBD1|TRBJ2-5
TGTGCCAGCAGGCTGATCACTCAGGGGGCTGGGGAGACCCAGTACTTC
CASRLITQGAGETQYF
>TRBV2|.|.|TRBJ2-2
TGTGCCAGCAGTGGCAGTCCTTCGTCCACCGGGGAGCTGTTTTTT
CASSGSPSSTGELFF
>TRBV4-3|.|.|TRBJ1-5
TGCGCCAGCAGCCAAGATTGGCGGGCTAGCAATCAGCCCCAGCATTTT
CASSQDWRASNQPQHF
>TRBV19|.|.|TRBJ2-1
TGTGCCAGTAGTTTGCCGGGTAGCTCCTACAATGAGCAGTTCTTC
CASSLPGSSYNEQFF